Shown below are 20 T cell receptor beta chains from a single sample sequenced in a study of blood T cells in healthy people across ages. Primers used in a second PCR of about 7 to 12 cycles were a sample-barcoded 5' primer and a J-beta primer mix. Each CDR3 protein gets one entry after TCRdb re-called the 5' RACE reads with MiXCR. Altogether more than 900,000 distinct CDR3 sequences are present, 20% to 25% being singletons, with the ten largest covering approximately 0.79%. The sample also formed part of further work on T cells of mothers and their children.

The sequenced material came from blood. All receptors derive from a girl aged 2-10 years in good health.

This clonotype came up a few times. V and J are TRBV7-9 and TRBJ2-3; unclear D gene. Trimming took 1 base from V and 4 from J, leaving 9 bases between them. Germline CDR1 is SEHNR and CDR2 is FQNEAQ (reference sequence). CDR3 length: 14 amino acids. CDR3 sequence: CASSLVLTADTQYF. CDR3 sequence (DNA): TGTGCCAGCAGCTTAGTTTTGACGGCAGATACGCAGTATTTT.

This sequence joins TRBV28 and TRBJ2-5; 9 positions agree with TRBD1. The J call may not be correct, given that the DNA end is closer to TRBJ2-7. This CDR3 comprises 15 residues. Germline CDR1 MDHEN, CDR2 SYDVKM. CDR3 sequence: CASSSHDRGSYEQYF. CDR3 bases: TGTGCCAGCAGTTCACATGACAGGGGGTCCTACGAGCAGTACTTC.

The chain recombines TRBV6-2 or TRBV6-3 with TRBJ1-2; 7 bases map to TRBD1. V shed 6 bases, J shed 3 bases, and the junction held 7 bases outside the gene matches. There are 14 residues in the CDR3. Germline V gives CDR1 MNHEY, CDR2 SVGEGT. CDR3 in amino acids: CASRRVGQYYGYTF. DNA for the CDR3: TGTGCCAGCAGGAGAGTGGGACAGTACTATGGCTACACCTTC.

This clonotype came up a few times. The chain joins TRBV13 to TRBJ2-2; D unresolved. This CDR3 has 13 residues. Trimming took off 3 bases at V and 6 bases at J, with 8 bases between the two ends. CDR1 and CDR2 (germline): PRHDT, FYEKMQ (reference sequence). CDR3 amino acids: CASSFDSAGELFF. The DNA of the CDR3 is TGTGCCAGCAGCTTTGACTCGGCCGGGGAGCTGTTTTTT.

The gene calls are TRBV14 and TRBJ2-3; 8 bases map to TRBD1. The CDR3 runs 15 residues. V gave up 2 bases and J gave up 4 bases; unmatched junction bases: 5. Germline V gene data show CDR1 as SGHDN and CDR2 as FVKESK. The CDR3 DNA reads as TGTGCCAGCAGCCAAACGACAGGGGCAGCAGATACGCAGTATTTT. It translates to CASSQTTGAADTQYF.

V is TRBV28 and J is TRBJ2-7; D is perhaps TRBD1 (6 bases). The CDR3 length is 12 residues. Germline loops: CDR1 MDHEN, CDR2 SYDVKM. The V end lost 10 bases, the J end lost 0 bases, and 10 bases lay between the germline ends. The CDR3 spells CATQGPSYEQYF. Written as DNA, the CDR3 is TGTGCCACCCAGGGGCCCTCCTACGAGCAGTACTTC.

A few counts support this clonotype. The CDR3 loop is CASRSVGRENTIYF. The CDR3 nucleotides read TGTGCCAGCAGGTCCGTGGGGCGTGAAAACACCATATATTTT. The rearrangement joins TRBV2 to TRBJ1-3, with a weak D call TRBD1 (5 bases). This CDR3 is 14 amino acids long. Germline lookup yields CDR1 SNHLY and CDR2 FYNNEI. Trimming took 6 bases from V and 6 from J, leaving 15 bases between them.

The rearrangement uses TRBV7-3 and TRBJ2-5, with TRBD1 matching 8 bases. The better agreement between TRBJ2-7 and the DNA end casts doubt on the J call. The CDR3 spans 15 residues. Looked up from germline, CDR1 is SGHTA and CDR2 is FQGTGA. CDR3 sequence reads: CASSLIRQGFSEQYF. The CDR3 coding sequence is TGTGCCAGCAGCTTAATTCGACAGGGGTTTTCCGAGCAGTACTTC.

This clonotype was seen once. The V and J genes are TRBV13 and TRBJ2-3, with 7 bases lining up with TRBD1. The CDR3 runs to 15 residues. Germline CDR1 is PRHDT and CDR2 is FYEKMQ (reference sequence). The trim removed 5 bases at V and 0 bases at J, leaving 5 bases unmatched. The CDR3 nucleotides are TGTGCCAGCAGCCAGGGACAGTTTAGCACAGATACGCAGTATTTT. Translating gives CASSQGQFSTDTQYF.

The chain uses TRBV7-8 and TRBJ2-3, with 8 bases aligning to TRBD2. Germline trimming cut 6 bases from V and 0 bases from J; bases unmatched to any gene: 20. Germline values: CDR1 SGHVS, CDR2 FQNEAQ. This CDR3 spans 20 amino acids. Here the CDR3 reads CASSYPGKTAGGRSTDTQYF. The CDR3 bases are TGTGCCAGCAGTTACCCCGGCAAAACCGCGGGGGGACGAAGCACAGATACGCAGTATTTT.

Only a few counts were recorded for this clonotype. This chain joins TRBV7-2 and TRBJ2-5; 13 bases agree with TRBD2. This CDR3 comprises 16 residues. V trimming: 5 bases; J trimming: 5 bases; junction bases outside the gene matches: 8. The germline gives CDR1 SGHTA, CDR2 FQGNSA. DNA of the CDR3: TGTGCCAGCAGCCCACAACTAGCGGGGGGGGTGGAGACCCAGTACTTC. Translation: CASSPQLAGGVETQYF. The full variable domain, with the rest looked up from reference TRBV7-2 and TRBJ2-5, is GAGVSQSPSNKVTEKGKDVELRCDPISGHTALYWYRQSLGQGLEFLIYFQGNSAPDKSGLPSDRFSAERTGGSVSTLTIQRTQQEDSAVYLCASSPQLAGGVETQYFGPGTRLLVL.

The V call is TRBV7-2, the J call TRBJ2-6; D gene ambiguous. Trimming took 8 bases from V and 0 from J, leaving 11 bases between them. The CDR3 is made up of 15 amino acids. The germline CDR1 and CDR2 sequences are SGHTA and FQGNSA. The CDR3 sequence: CASGISNSGANVLTF. Written as DNA, the CDR3 is TGTGCCAGCGGGATATCAAACTCTGGGGCCAACGTCCTGACTTTC.

This clonotype was observed once. The rearrangement joins TRBV12-3 or TRBV12-4 to TRBJ2-7; the D gene is possibly TRBD1 (6 bases). V was trimmed by 6 bases and J by 4 bases, leaving 10 bases between them. The CDR3 runs to 12 residues. The CDR3 nucleotides read TGTGCCAGCAGCTGGACAGAATACGAGCAGTACTTC. As protein: CASSWTEYEQYF.

The V call is TRBV28, the J call TRBJ2-1, with TRBD2 identical over 9 bases. Germline CDR1 MDHEN, CDR2 SYDVKM. The CDR3 spans 15 residues. Trimming at V came to 6 bases and at J to 4 bases, leaving 7 bases not matched to a gene. The CDR3 loop is CASSRSGSKYNEQFF. The CDR3 coding sequence is TGTGCCAGCAGCCGTAGCGGGAGTAAGTACAATGAGCAGTTCTTC.

This clonotype was seen a handful of times. A read error may produce the germline difference seen at one junction end. J is TRBJ2-7 and V is TRBV2; 13 positions match TRBD2. The CDR3 is made up of 13 amino acids. Germline V gene lookup returns CDR1 SNHLY and CDR2 FYNNEI. The CDR3 protein is CTREGLAGDEQYF. As DNA, the CDR3 is TGTACCAGGGAAGGACTAGCGGGAGACGAGCAGTACTTC.

The chain has TRBV12-3 or TRBV12-4 and TRBJ2-5; 7 bases are shared with TRBD1. The DNA end lines up better with TRBJ2-1; the J call may be wrong. This CDR3 has 14 amino acids. The CDR3 sequence is CASSPQGVKGEQFF. As DNA, the CDR3 is TGTGCCAGCAGCCCTCAGGGGGTCAAGGGTGAGCAGTTCTTC.

A few counts support this clonotype. The chain recombines TRBV12-3 or TRBV12-4 with TRBJ1-1, with a weak D call TRBD1 (5 bases). The CDR3 consists of 14 residues. Deletions cut 2 bases from V and 4 bases from J, with 11 bases between. The CDR3 region has the DNA TGTGCCAGCAGTTTACACCTTGGGGCCACTGAAGCTTTCTTT. Translating it yields CASSLHLGATEAFF.

Points on this clonotype: Mismatch with germline at one junction end may stem from a read error. The chain is built from TRBV2 and TRBJ2-5; tentatively, D is TRBD2 (6 bases). From germline, CDR1 is SNHLY and CDR2 FYNNEI. The CDR3 runs 15 residues. CDR3 nucleotide sequence: TGTGCCAGCAGTGAAGAGGCGGGGCTATACAATGAGCAGCTCTTC. Translated, it gives CASSEEAGLYNEQLF.

The chain carries TRBV14 and TRBJ2-5; D gene unclear. This CDR3 has 13 residues. Germline V gene sequence: CDR1 SGHDN, CDR2 FVKESK. The V gene lost 4 bases and the J gene lost 4 bases, with 10 bases spanning the gap. The CDR3 here is CASSRSASETQYF. The CDR3, as DNA: TGTGCCAGCAGCCGCAGCGCATCAGAGACCCAGTACTTC.

The chain employs TRBV3-1 and TRBJ2-7, with D possibly being TRBD2 (6 bases). Germline-derived CDR1 and CDR2 are LGHDT and YNNKEL (reference sequence). The V end lost 5 bases, the J end lost 8 bases, and 13 bases lay between the germline ends. This CDR3 is built from 12 residues. CDR3 bases: TGTGCCAGCAGCTCCCAGGAGGGTAAGCAGTACTTC. This translates into CASSSQEGKQYF.